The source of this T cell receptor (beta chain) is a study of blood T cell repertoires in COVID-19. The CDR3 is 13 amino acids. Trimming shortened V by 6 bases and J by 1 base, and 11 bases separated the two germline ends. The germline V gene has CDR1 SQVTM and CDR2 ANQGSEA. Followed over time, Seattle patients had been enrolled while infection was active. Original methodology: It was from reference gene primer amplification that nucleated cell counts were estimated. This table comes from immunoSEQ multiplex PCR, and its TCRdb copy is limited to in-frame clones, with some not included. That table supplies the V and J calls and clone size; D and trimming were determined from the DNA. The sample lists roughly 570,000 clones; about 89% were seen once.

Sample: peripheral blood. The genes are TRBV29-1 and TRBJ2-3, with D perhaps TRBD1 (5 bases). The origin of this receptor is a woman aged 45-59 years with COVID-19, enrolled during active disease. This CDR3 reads CSVHRSGTDTQYF. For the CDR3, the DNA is TGCAGCGTCCACAGGTCTGGCACAGATACGCAGTATTTT.